The 17 T cell receptor beta chains in this list originate from one sample, sequenced in a study of identifying expanded T cells in peripheral blood. Measured with immunoSEQ multiplex PCR; TCRdb has only the in-frame clones, and not every one. The table includes about 130,000 clones, 75% to 90% detected once. The sequenced material came from blood. Receptors were obtained from a person aged 18-70 years in good health.

The genes are TRBV5-1 and TRBJ2-1; 9 positions match TRBD1. The ends lost 3 bases at V and 6 bases at J; junction bases unmatched: 4. The CDR3 spans 14 residues. In germline, CDR1 is SGHRS, CDR2 YFSETQ. CDR3 bases: TGCGCCAGCAGCTCTTGGACAGGGGCCAATGAGCAGTTCTTC. Amino acids: CASSSWTGANEQFF.

The V gene is TRBV7-3, the J gene TRBJ2-1, with 7 bases matching TRBD2. Trimming removed 4 bases from V and 8 bases from J; junction bases left unmatched: 8. Germline lookup yields CDR1 SGHTA and CDR2 FQGTGA. This CDR3 has 14 amino acids. The CDR3 bases are TGTGCCAGCAGCTGGAGGACTAGTGAGGATGAGCAGTTCTTC. Amino acids: CASSWRTSEDEQFF. Variable domain in full (rest from reference TRBV7-3 and TRBJ2-1): GAGVSQTPSNKVTEKGKYVELRCDPISGHTALYWYRQSLGQGPEFLIYFQGTGAADDSGLPNDRFFAVRPEGSVSTLKIQRTERGDSAVYLCASSWRTSEDEQFFGPGTRLTVL.

The rearrangement uses TRBV7-8 and TRBJ1-6, with no clear D. V was pared by 3 bases and J by 10 bases, with 13 bases between. CDR1 and CDR2 (germline): SGHVS, FQNEAQ. The CDR3 loop spans 14 amino acids. The CDR3 nucleotides read TGTGCCAGCAGCTTCCGGGAATTAGGGTCACCCCTCCACTTT. Translation: CASSFRELGSPLHF.

This clone was observed a handful of times. The J gene is TRBJ2-7, the V gene TRBV13; 7 bases fit TRBD1. The CDR3 runs 15 residues. Germline CDR1 is PRHDT and CDR2 is FYEKMQ (reference sequence). The V gene end was trimmed by 3 bases and the J gene end by 0 bases; junction bases not matched to a gene: 5. In nucleotides, the CDR3 is TGTGCCAGCAGCTTGTCGGACAGGAGCTCCTACGAGCAGTACTTC. Translation gives CASSLSDRSSYEQYF.

This chain links TRBV10-1 with TRBJ1-3; 7 bases agree with TRBD1. This CDR3 has 14 amino acids. The junction had 10 bases not matched to a gene; V was cut back by 10 bases and J by 4 bases. Looked up from germline, CDR1 is WNHNN and CDR2 is SYGVQD (reference sequence). CDR3 bases: TGCGCCATAGAATACAGGGGCGACGGAAACACCATATATTTT. This sequence encodes CAIEYRGDGNTIYF.

V gene TRBV7-2 combines with J gene TRBJ1-6; TRBD1 might be the D (5 bases). Germline lookup yields CDR1 SGHTA and CDR2 FQGNSA. The CDR3 is made up of 15 amino acids. The V and J ends lost 5 bases and 5 bases respectively, with 13 bases between them. The CDR3: CASSRQYGNNSPLHF. CDR3 in DNA: TGTGCCAGCAGCAGACAGTATGGAAATAATTCACCCCTCCACTTT.

This chain links TRBV9 with TRBJ2-2, with 7 nucleotides matching TRBD2. Germline lookup yields CDR1 SGDLS and CDR2 YYNGEE. There are 16 residues in the CDR3. The junction had 12 bases not matched to a gene; V was cut back by 5 bases and J by 5 bases. CDR3 sequence: CASSRRLADGTGELFF. The CDR3 coding sequence is TGTGCCAGCAGTCGAAGACTAGCAGATGGAACCGGGGAGCTGTTTTTT. Filled out from reference TRBV9 and TRBJ2-2, the complete variable domain reads DSGVTQTPKHLITATGQRVTLRCSPRSGDLSVYWYQQSLDQGLQFLIQYYNGEERAKGNILERFSAQQFPDLHSELNLSSLELGDSALYFCASSRRLADGTGELFFGEGSRLTVL.

The chain is built from TRBV5-6 and TRBJ2-4; D possibly corresponds to TRBD2 (6 bases). The CDR3 length is 16 residues. Trimming removed 0 bases at V and 7 bases at J, with 17 bases between. Germline V gene sequence: CDR1 SGHDT, CDR2 YYEEEE. The CDR3 sequence: CASSLVGSSQNNIQYF. CDR3 in DNA: TGTGCCAGCAGCTTGGTCGGGAGCAGCCAGAACAACATTCAGTACTTC.

The rearrangement joins TRBV9 to TRBJ2-3, with 8 bases lining up with TRBD2. The V gene's germline CDR1 is SGDLS and CDR2 YYNGEE. J was trimmed by 1 base and V by 3 bases; bases with no gene match: 4. The CDR3 sequence is 15 residues long. This chain's CDR3 is CASSAAAGGTDTQYF. The CDR3 nucleotides read TGTGCCAGCAGCGCAGCAGCGGGGGGCACAGATACGCAGTATTTT. The variable domain in full, with the rest retrieved from reference TRBV9 and TRBJ2-3, is DSGVTQTPKHLITATGQRVTLRCSPRSGDLSVYWYQQSLDQGLQFLIQYYNGEERAKGNILERFSAQQFPDLHSELNLSSLELGDSALYFCASSAAAGGTDTQYFGPGTRLTVL.

The chain has TRBV7-9 and TRBJ2-3, with D perhaps assigned TRBD1 or TRBD2 (5 bases each). V shed 0 bases and J shed 3 bases, with 10 bases lying between them. CDR1 is SEHNR, CDR2 FQNEAQ, per germline (reference sequence). This CDR3 has 15 residues. The CDR3 region has the DNA TGTGCCAGCAGCTTAGCGCTGGGGGAAACAGATACGCAGTATTTT. It is translated as CASSLALGETDTQYF.

The rearrangement uses TRBV28 and TRBJ2-1; D gene ambiguous. The CDR3 sequence is 14 residues long. V was clipped by 3 bases and J by 8 bases, with 14 bases between them. The V gene's germline CDR1 is MDHEN and CDR2 SYDVKM. Here the CDR3 DNA reads TGTGCCAGCAGTTTTCTAGTATCAACCCATGAGCAGTTCTTC. This translates into CASSFLVSTHEQFF.

The chain is built from TRBV6-5 and TRBJ1-4; 9 positions match TRBD1. CDR3 length equals 15 residues. The germline V gene encodes CDR1 MNHEY and CDR2 SVGAGI. V shed 6 bases and J 8 bases; nucleotides not matched to a gene: 10. The CDR3 DNA follows: TGTGCCAGCAGGAGATCCGGGACAGGGTTCGAAAAACTGTTTTTT. Amino acid sequence: CASRRSGTGFEKLFF.

This sequence joins TRBV30 and TRBJ2-1; TRBD2 aligns across 11 bases. Germline CDR1 is GTSNPN and CDR2 is SVGIG (reference sequence). This CDR3 comprises 15 residues. V shed 0 bases, J shed 3 bases, and the junction held 1 base outside the gene matches. CDR3 sequence reads: CAWSVGTSGYNEQFF. Here the CDR3 DNA reads TGTGCCTGGAGTGTTGGGACTAGCGGCTACAATGAGCAGTTCTTC. Together with reference TRBV30 and TRBJ2-1, the CDR3 gives the full variable domain: SQTIHQWPATLVQPVGSPLSLECTVEGTSNPNLYWYRQAAGRGLQLLFYSVGIGQISSEVPQNLSASRPQDRQFILSSKKLLLSDSGFYLCAWSVGTSGYNEQFFGPGTRLTVL.

This clone was counted between two and nine times. J is TRBJ2-7 and V is TRBV7-8; 9 positions agree with TRBD1. V was clipped by 7 bases and J by 5 bases; unmatched bases: 6. Germline assignment: CDR1 SGHVS and CDR2 FQNEAQ. The CDR3 extends over 13 amino acids. The CDR3 sequence is CASTSGQGHEQYF. The CDR3, as DNA: TGTGCCAGCACTTCCGGACAGGGGCACGAGCAGTACTTC.

This chain links TRBV7-2 with TRBJ1-4, with a possible D match to TRBD1 (6 bases). Between the trimmed V and J ends, which lost 2 bases and 8 bases, there was a span of 15 bases. This CDR3 has 15 amino acids. The germline CDR1 and CDR2 sequences are SGHTA and FQGNSA. The CDR3 region is CASSLSPSQGEKLFF. The CDR3 DNA is TGTGCCAGCAGCTTATCCCCGTCGCAGGGGGAAAAACTGTTTTTT. Using reference TRBV7-2 and TRBJ1-4 for the parts outside the CDR3, the full variable domain is GAGVSQSPSNKVTEKGKDVELRCDPISGHTALYWYRQSLGQGLEFLIYFQGNSAPDKSGLPSDRFSAERTGGSVSTLTIQRTQQEDSAVYLCASSLSPSQGEKLFFGSGTQLSVL.

The rearrangement joins TRBV7-3 to TRBJ1-4; weak D call: TRBD1 (5 bases). V was clipped by 0 bases and J by 4 bases, with 6 bases between them. Germline assignment: CDR1 SGHTA and CDR2 FQGTGA. The CDR3 length is 14 residues. The CDR3 bases are TGTGCCAGCAGCTTAACGGGGGATAATGAAAAACTGTTTTTT. Its protein product is CASSLTGDNEKLFF.

The chain is built from TRBV10-3 and TRBJ2-5, with TRBD2 matching over 7 bases. Germline-derived CDR1 and CDR2 are ENHRY and SYGVKD. The CDR3 is made up of 15 amino acids. V gave up 0 bases and J gave up 5 bases; unmatched junction bases: 6. CDR3 DNA sequence: TGTGCCATCAGTGAGTCGATGGGGGGAGGGGAGACCCAGTACTTC. This gives the protein CAISESMGGGETQYF.